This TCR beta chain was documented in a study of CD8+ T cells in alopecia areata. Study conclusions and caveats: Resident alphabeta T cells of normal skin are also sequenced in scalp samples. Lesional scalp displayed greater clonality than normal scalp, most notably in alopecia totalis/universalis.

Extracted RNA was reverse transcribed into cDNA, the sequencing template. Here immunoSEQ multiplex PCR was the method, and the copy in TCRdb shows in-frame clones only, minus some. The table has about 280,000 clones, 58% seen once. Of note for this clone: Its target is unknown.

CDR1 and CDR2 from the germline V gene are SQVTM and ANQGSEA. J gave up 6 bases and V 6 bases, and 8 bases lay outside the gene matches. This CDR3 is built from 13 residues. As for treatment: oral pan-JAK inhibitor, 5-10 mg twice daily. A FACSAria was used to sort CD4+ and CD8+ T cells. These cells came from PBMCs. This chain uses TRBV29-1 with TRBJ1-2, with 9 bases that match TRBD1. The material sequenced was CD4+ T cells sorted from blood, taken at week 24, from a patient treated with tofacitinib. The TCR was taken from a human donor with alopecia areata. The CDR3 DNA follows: TGCAGCGTACTACAGGGGGCCAAAGATGGCTACACCTTC. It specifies CSVLQGAKDGYTF.